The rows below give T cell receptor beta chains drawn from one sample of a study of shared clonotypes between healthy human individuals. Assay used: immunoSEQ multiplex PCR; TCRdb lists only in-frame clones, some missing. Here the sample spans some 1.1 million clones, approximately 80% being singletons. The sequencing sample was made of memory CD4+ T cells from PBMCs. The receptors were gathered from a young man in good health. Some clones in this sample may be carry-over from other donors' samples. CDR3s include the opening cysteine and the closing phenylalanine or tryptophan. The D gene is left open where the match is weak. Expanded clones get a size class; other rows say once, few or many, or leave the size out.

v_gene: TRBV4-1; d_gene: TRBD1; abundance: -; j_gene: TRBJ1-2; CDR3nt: TGCGCCAGCAGCCAACCCGGGACAGGGGTTTATGGCTACACCTTC; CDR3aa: CASSQPGTGVYGYTF
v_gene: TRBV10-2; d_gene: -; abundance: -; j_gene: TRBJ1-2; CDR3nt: TGCGCCAGCAGTGACATTGGGGCCCTCGGGGGCTATGGCTACACCTTC; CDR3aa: CASSDIGALGGYGYTF
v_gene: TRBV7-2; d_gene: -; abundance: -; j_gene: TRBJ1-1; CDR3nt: TGTGCCAGCAGCTGGGGGGCCTTTAGTGGCACTGAAGCTTTCTTT; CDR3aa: CASSWGAFSGTEAFF
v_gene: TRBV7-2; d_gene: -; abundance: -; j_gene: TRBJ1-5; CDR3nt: TGTGCCAGCAGCGGACCCGGCCATCAGCCCCAGCATTTT; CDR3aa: CASSGPGHQPQHF
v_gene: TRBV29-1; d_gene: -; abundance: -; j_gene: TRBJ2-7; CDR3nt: TGCAGCGTTGAAGATGCCCAGCAAGACGAGCAGTACTTC; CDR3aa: CSVEDAQQDEQYF
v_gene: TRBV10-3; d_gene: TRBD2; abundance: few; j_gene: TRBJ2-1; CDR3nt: TGTGCCACCTTGACCTCGGGAGGGATGTTGGATGAGCAGTTCTTC; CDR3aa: CATLTSGGMLDEQFF
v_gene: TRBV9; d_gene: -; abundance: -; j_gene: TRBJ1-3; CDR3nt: TGTGCCAGCAGCCCCCAAGGGGGGAGAGGAGTGGGAAACACCATATATTTT; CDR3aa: CASSPQGGRGVGNTIYF
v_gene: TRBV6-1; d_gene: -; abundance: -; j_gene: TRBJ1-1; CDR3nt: TGTGCCAGCAGTGCCCATCTCGGCCTGAACACTGAAGCTTTCTTT; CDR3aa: CASSAHLGLNTEAFF
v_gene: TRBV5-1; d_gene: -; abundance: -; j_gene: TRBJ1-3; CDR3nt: TGCGCCAGCAGCTTGCCGGGTGACGGAAACACCATATATTTT; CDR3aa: CASSLPGDGNTIYF
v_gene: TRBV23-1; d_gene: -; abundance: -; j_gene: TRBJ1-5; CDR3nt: TGCGCCAGCAGTCAACCGGGGACACCCTGGTTGGGCAATCAGCCCCAGCATTTT; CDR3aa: CASSQPGTPWLGNQPQHF
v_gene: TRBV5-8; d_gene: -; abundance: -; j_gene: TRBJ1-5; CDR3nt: TGTGCCAGCAGCTCCGCCCGGGGGGGTAGCAATCAGCCCCAGCATTTT; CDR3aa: CASSSARGGSNQPQHF
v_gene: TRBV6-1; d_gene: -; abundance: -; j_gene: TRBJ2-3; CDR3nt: TGTGCCAGCACCCTAAGGGGGGGAAGCACAGATACGCAGTATTTT; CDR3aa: CASTLRGGSTDTQYF
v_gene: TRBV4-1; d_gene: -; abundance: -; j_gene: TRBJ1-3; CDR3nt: TGCGCCAGCAGCCCGACTGGGGTGGGAAACACCATATATTTT; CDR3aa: CASSPTGVGNTIYF
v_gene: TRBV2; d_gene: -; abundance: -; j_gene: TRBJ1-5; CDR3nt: TGTGCCAGCGAAACCTCGGGACAGCCCCAGCATTTT; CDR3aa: CASETSGQPQHF
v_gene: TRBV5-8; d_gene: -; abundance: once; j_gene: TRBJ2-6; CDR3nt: TGTGCCAGCGGACTGTCTGGGGCCAACGTCCTGACTTTC; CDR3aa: CASGLSGANVLTF
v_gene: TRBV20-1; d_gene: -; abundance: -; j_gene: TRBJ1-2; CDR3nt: TGCAGTGCTAGGCACGGGTATGGCTACACCTTC; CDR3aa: CSARHGYGYTF
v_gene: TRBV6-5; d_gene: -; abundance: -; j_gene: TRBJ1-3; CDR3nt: TGTGCCAGCAGTTACGGCGGCGATCGGTCTGGAAACACCATATATTTT; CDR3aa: CASSYGGDRSGNTIYF
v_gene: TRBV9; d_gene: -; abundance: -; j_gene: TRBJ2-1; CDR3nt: TGTGCCAGCAGCTCCTTCTCCGGGAGACACAATGAGCAGTTCTTC; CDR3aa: CASSSFSGRHNEQFF
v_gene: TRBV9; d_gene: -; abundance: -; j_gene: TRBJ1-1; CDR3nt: TGTGCCAGCAGCGTAGCTGGGGGGGTCATGAACACTGAAGCTTTCTTT; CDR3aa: CASSVAGGVMNTEAFF
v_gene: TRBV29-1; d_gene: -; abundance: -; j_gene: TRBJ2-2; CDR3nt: TGCAGCGTTGACAGGGGCAACACCGGGGAGCTGTTTTTT; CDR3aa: CSVDRGNTGELFF
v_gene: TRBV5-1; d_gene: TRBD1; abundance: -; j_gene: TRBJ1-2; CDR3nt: TGCGCCAGCAGCCCGACAGGGCTTAGGAGCTATGGCTACACCTTC; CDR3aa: CASSPTGLRSYGYTF
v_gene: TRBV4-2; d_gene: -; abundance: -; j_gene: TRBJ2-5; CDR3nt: TGTGCCAGCAGCCAAGGGTCGTCAGGGGGGCAAGAGACCCAGTACTTC; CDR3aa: CASSQGSSGGQETQYF
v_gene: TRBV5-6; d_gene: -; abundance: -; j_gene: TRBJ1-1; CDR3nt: TGTGCCAGCAGCTTGGTCCAGGGTGGAAGGAACACTGAAGCTTTCTTT; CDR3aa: CASSLVQGGRNTEAFF
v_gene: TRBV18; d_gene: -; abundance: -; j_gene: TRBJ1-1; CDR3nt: TGTGCCAGCTCACCAGAGGGAAAAGGCGGAGCTTTCTTT; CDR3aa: CASSPEGKGGAFF
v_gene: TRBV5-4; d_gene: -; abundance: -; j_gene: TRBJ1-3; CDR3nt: TGTGCCAGCAGCACTAGGGACGGAGGAAACACCATATATTTT; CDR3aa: CASSTRDGGNTIYF
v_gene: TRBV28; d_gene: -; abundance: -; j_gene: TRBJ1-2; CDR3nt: TGTGCCAGCAGGGGGGGCGGGAAGTATGGCTACACCTTC; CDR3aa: CASRGGGKYGYTF
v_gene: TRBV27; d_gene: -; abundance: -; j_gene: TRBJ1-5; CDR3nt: TGTGCCAGCAGTTCAGGGTTCGGCAATCAGCCCCAGCATTTT; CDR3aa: CASSSGFGNQPQHF
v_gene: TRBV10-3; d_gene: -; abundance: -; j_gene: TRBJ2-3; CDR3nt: TGTGCCATCAGTGAGTCTGCGGGCCCGCCCACAGATACGCAGTATTTT; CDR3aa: CAISESAGPPTDTQYF
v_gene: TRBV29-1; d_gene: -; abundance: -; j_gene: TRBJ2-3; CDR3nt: TGCAGCGTCAACTCCAACAGGGGCACAGATACGCAGTATTTT; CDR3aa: CSVNSNRGTDTQYF
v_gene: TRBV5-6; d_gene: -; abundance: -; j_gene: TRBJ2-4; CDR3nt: TGTGCCAGCAGCTGGACCCGGGGAATACTAGCCAAAAACATTCAGTACTTC; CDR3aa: CASSWTRGILAKNIQYF
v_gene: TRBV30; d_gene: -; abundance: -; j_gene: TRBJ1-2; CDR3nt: TGTGCCTGGAGCCCCCCCGGAGGTCGGCGCTATGGCTACACCTTC; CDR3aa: CAWSPPGGRRYGYTF
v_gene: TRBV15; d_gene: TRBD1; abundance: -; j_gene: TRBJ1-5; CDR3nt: TGTGCCACCAGCAGAGATGTTCACAGGGGAGGGGATCAGCCCCAGCATTTT; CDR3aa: CATSRDVHRGGDQPQHF
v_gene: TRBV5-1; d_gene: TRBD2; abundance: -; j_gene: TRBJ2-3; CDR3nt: TGCGCCAGCAGCTTGGGGCTAGCGGGGGCCCCACAGGGCACGCAGTATTTT; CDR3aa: CASSLGLAGAPQGTQYF